This T cell receptor (beta chain) was captured in a study of identical twins (dated by TCRdb to between 2015 and 2016). Looking at the study overall: To test whether fetal clonotypes persist, the study used deep sequencing on TCR alpha and beta repertoires from monozygotic twins, unrelated adults of various ages, and cord blood. To rule out contamination, the twin experiments were replicated at different times with different library preparation protocols.

Every donor in the study was a healthy Caucasian. Three pairs of female monozygotic twins, all aged roughly 18 to 29 years, were included in the twin cohort. CD4+ and CD8+ T cell populations were isolated with positive isolation kits from Invitrogen. The germline V gene (reference sequence) yields DFQATT for CDR1 and SNEGSKA for CDR2. Trimming removed 0 bases from V and 2 bases from J; the gene matches leave 13 bases unexplained. The CDR3 contains 17 residues, cysteine and phenylalanine counted. The read is trimmed to its CDR3 DNA, 51 bases read in frame from base 1. This clonotype was observed a few times. Its antigen specificity is not known. One base away there is no much larger clone; base qualities are not given. Preparation of the library involved 5' RACE. The sequencing machine was an Illumina HiSeq 2000. A universal primer binding site was added through template switching, and the final cDNA carried a unique molecular identifier so that TCR cDNA molecules could be counted accurately. Specific primers in the conserved constant-segment region were used to synthesize first-strand cDNA for TCR alpha and beta chains. To control for contamination, every cDNA library was double barcoded, receiving both a SMART-Mk sample barcode and Illumina barcodes. TruSeq adapter sequences, together with Illumina sample barcodes, were added in two successive PCR steps. Sequencing of the TCR alpha and beta cDNA libraries was done on the Illumina HiSeq platform using custom primers. On the authors' methods: MiGEC processed the raw reads to extract unique molecular identifiers, while MiXCR was used to determine the CDR3 positions. For each individual, recombination models were inferred using an EM algorithm with the repgenHMM and IGoR tools. Shared clonotype analysis was performed with the tcR package in R, normalizing sharing by the product of cloneset sizes. Out-of-frame nonproductive sequences were analyzed to study raw recombination free of thymic and clonal selection effects. The raw public data were reprocessed by TCRdb itself: fastp quality trimming at Q25, MiXCR clonotype calling, in-frame beta chains only. Identical CDR3 protein sequences are pooled into one entry, listed with their most common genes and DNA. Clone size and V and J calls follow TCRdb, not the original study. The table for this sample lists under 350,000 distinct CDR3 sequences; nearly 9.5% of them were counted only once. The top ten clonotypes cover 6% to 8.5% of the sample.

What the research found in general, with its limitations: In beta out-of-frame sequences, excess twin sharing was weaker, because having fewer shared sequences lowered the signal-to-noise ratio. Zero-insertion analyses could be partly confounded by invariant T cells such as MAIT and iNKT, though diverse VJ usage argued against such confounding for most clonotypes. Because the same donors could not be followed over many years, the conclusions relied on cross-sectional statistical analysis. Compared with coincidental sharing between unrelated individuals, an excess of low generation-probability sequences was observed among out-of-frame TCR alpha sequences shared between twins. Recombination models systematically underestimated out-of-frame TCR alpha sharing in monozygotic twins but agreed with sharing between unrelated individuals. Fewer insertions were carried by abundant cord blood beta clonotypes; a weaker similar trend was observed in young adult naive repertoires, while no such trend was observed in memory repertoires.

These data were also filed under a second study, of yellow fever vaccine responses in identical twins. That second report states: According to the authors, the vaccine-induced T cell response in identical twins seemed to be partly convergent and partly specific to each individual. The study precisely tracked vaccine-responding T cell clones in identical twins.

The chain uses TRBV20-1 and TRBJ2-7, and TRBD2 aligns with 7 junction nucleotides. Material: CD8+ T cells sorted from blood. This TCR derives from a woman under 30 in good health. The CDR3 protein: CSARDLLSAGITYEQYF. The nucleotide sequence is TGCAGTGCTAGAGACCTACTCTCAGCGGGGATAACCTACGAGCAGTACTTC.